This TCR beta chain was sequenced during a study of blood T cell repertoires in COVID-19 (dated by TCRdb to the early 2020s). General notes on the study: Samples covering the acute and convalescent phases of COVID-19 were provided by collaborators in the United States, Italy and Spain. The dataset comprised deeply sampled blood TCRbeta repertoires from subjects exposed to, actively infected with, or recovered from COVID-19. HLA class I and class II types, where available, came from metadata supplied by the sample provider rather than from assay-based typing. The prospective study material was composed of cDNA or gDNA derived from T cells, B-cell-depleted T cells, or PBMCs. Samples came from the ongoing ImmuneRACE study (first 160 participants) plus 1,254 subjects from 6 global collaborators. A freely available public database, intended as a resource for researchers studying the immune response to SARS-CoV-2, is where the repertoires were released. The sample metadata nearly always contained a de-identified subject ID, COVID-19 status, age in years and sex. Overall study outcomes, separate from this receptor: The amount of clinical and demographic metadata varied by source and participant and was provided uncurated.

Collaborating institutions collected whole blood in K2EDTA tubes following their own protocols. For TCRbeta analysis, collaborators shipped samples in one of three forms: frozen whole blood, isolated PBMCs, or DNA extracted from either of those sample types. The immunoSEQ Assay, a bias-controlled multiplex PCR, was used to amplify TCRbeta CDR3 regions from genomic DNA. The original pipeline was this. The number of nucleated cells in each sample was estimated from the amplification of reference gene primers within the assay. To quantify the absolute abundance of each unique TCRbeta CDR3 rearrangement, sequence reads were collapsed and filtered. For each sample, productive Simpson clonality was calculated as the square root of Simpson's diversity index across productive rearrangements. TCRdb took over this immuneACCESS table, retaining in-frame rearrangements with V and J assigned. Such tables are incomplete; in checked studies, under half of the missing clones stem from an unresolved V gene, and the remainder is unexplained. That table furnishes V, J and clone size, whereas the DNA furnished D and trimming. Within this sample are some 120,000 clones, with 88% of them counted one time only. The top ten clonotypes cover roughly 1.4% of the sample.

Details on this clone: The antigen it binds to is not known. Within one base of it there is no much larger clone, and no base qualities were kept.

The CDR3 has 13 amino acids, counting the end cysteine and phenylalanine. Just CDR3 DNA is preserved here, 39 bases in frame from base 1. CDR1 SNHLY and CDR2 FYNNEI are derived from the germline V gene. Relative to germline, V is missing 7 bases and J is missing 5 bases, with 6 bases of the junction outside any gene match. The source is a human donor in a cohort sampled during active COVID-19. The chain uses TRBV2 and TRBJ2-5, and 8 bases in between align with TRBD2. Specimen: peripheral blood. In nucleotides, the sequence is TGTGCCAGCAACCCACCGGGGGGGGAGACCCAGTACTTC. This translates into CASNPPGGETQYF.